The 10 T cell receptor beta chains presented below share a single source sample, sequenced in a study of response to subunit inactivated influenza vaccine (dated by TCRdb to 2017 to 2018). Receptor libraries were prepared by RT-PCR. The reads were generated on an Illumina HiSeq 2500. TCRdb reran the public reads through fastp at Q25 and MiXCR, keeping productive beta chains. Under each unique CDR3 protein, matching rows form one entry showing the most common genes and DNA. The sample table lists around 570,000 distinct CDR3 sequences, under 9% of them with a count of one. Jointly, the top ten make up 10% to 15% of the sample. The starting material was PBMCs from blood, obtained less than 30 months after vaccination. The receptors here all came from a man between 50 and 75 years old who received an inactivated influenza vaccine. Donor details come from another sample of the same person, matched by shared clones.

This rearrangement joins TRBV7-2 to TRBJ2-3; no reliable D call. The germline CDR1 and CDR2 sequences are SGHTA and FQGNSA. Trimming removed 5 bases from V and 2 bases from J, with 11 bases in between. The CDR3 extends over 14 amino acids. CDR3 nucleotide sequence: TGTGCCAGCAGCCCCCCCTCTATCACAGATACGCAGTATTTT. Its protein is CASSPPSITDTQYF.

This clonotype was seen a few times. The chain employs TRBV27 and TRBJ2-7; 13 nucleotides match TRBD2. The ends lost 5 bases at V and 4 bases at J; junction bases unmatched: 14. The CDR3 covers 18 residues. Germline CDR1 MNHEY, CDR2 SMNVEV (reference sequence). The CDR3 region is CASSPGLAGEVQSYEQYF. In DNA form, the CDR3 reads TGTGCCAGCAGTCCAGGACTAGCGGGAGAGGTTCAATCGTACGAGCAGTACTTC.

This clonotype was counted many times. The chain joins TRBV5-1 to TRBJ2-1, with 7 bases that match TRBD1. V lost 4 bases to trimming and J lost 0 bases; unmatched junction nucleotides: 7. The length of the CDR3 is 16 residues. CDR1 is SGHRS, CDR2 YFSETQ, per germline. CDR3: CASSLLQGPSYNEQFF. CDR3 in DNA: TGCGCCAGCAGCCTATTACAGGGGCCCTCCTACAATGAGCAGTTCTTC.

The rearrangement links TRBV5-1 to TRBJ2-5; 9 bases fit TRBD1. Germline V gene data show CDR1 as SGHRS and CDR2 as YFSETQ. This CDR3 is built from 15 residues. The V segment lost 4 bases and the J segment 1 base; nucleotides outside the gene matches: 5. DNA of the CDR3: TGCGCCAGCAGCGAAGGGACAGGGTTCCAAGAGACCCAGTACTTC. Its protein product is CASSEGTGFQETQYF.

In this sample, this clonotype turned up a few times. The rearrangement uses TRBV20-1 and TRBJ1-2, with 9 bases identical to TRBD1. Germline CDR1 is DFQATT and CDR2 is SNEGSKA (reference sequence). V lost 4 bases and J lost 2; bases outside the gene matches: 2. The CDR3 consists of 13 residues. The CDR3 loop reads CSATGTGNYGYTF. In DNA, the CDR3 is TGCAGTGCTACCGGGACAGGGAACTATGGCTACACCTTC.

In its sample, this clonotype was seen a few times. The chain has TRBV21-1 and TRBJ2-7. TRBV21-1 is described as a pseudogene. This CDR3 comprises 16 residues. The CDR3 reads CASSKGIVAMGYEQYF. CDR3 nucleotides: TGTGCCAGCAGCAAGGGAATCGTTGCAATGGGCTACGAGCAGTACTTC.

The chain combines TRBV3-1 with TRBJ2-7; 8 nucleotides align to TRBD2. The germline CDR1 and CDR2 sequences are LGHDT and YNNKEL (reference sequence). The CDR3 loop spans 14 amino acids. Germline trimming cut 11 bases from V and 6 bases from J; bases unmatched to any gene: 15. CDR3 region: CASSMVAGSVEQYF. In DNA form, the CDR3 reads TGTGCCTCCTCCATGGTAGCGGGAAGTGTCGAGCAGTACTTC.

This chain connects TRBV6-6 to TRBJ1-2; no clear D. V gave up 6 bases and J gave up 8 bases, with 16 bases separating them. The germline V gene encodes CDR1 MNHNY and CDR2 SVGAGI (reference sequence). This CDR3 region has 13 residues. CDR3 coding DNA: TGTGCCAGCAGCAATCATTCGTGGAGGGGCTACACCTTC. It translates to CASSNHSWRGYTF.

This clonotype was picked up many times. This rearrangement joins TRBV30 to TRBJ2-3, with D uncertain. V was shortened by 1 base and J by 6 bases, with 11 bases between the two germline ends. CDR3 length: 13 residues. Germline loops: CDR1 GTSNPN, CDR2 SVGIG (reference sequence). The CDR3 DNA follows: TGTGCCTGGAGTGGCGGCTCCCCCGATACGCAGTATTTT. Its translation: CAWSGGSPDTQYF.

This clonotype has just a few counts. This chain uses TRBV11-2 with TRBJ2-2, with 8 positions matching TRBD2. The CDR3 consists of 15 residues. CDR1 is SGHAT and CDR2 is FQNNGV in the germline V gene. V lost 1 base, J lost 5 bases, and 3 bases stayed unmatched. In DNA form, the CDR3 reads TGTGCCAGCAGCTTAGCGAGCGGGAGTACCGGGGAGCTGTTTTTT. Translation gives CASSLASGSTGELFF.